The 2 T cell receptor beta chains given below trace back to one sample, sequenced in a study of T cell responses to AZD1222 COVID-19 vaccine. TCRdb's table, derived via immunoSEQ multiplex PCR, lists solely in-frame clones and lacks some. The repertoire has approximately 120,000 clones, more than 80% of them found once; the top ten carry around 4%. The material sequenced was peripheral blood, taken on day 0 of AZD1222 vaccination. Receptors were obtained from an adult in good health.

J is TRBJ2-1 and V is TRBV10-1; unclear D gene. The CDR3 consists of 11 residues. V was shortened by 5 bases and J by 6 bases, with 5 bases between the two germline ends. Germline assignment: CDR1 WNHNN and CDR2 SYGVQD (reference sequence). Here the CDR3 reads CASSRGNEQFF. The DNA of the CDR3 is TGCGCCAGCAGTCGTGGCAATGAGCAGTTCTTC.

The chain is built from TRBV7-2 and TRBJ2-5; either TRBD1 or TRBD2 may fit D (5 bases each). CDR3 length: 12 amino acids. The V end was cut by 5 bases, the J end by 5 bases, with 9 bases between. CDR1 is SGHTA, CDR2 FQGNSA, per germline. CDR3 coding DNA: TGTGCCAGCAGCCGGGGCGGGGAGACCCAGTACTTC. Its translation: CASSRGGETQYF.